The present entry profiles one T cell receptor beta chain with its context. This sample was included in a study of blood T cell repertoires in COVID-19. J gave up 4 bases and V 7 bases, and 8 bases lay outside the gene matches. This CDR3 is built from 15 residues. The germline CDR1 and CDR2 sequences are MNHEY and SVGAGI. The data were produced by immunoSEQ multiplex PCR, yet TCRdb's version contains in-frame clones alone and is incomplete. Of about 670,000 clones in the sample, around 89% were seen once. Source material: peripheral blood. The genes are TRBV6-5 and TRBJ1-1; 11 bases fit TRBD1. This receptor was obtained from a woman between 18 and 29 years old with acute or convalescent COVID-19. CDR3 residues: CASTISDRGLTEAFF. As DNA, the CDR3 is TGTGCCAGCACCATATCGGACAGGGGGCTCACTGAAGCTTTCTTT.